This TCR beta chain originates from a study of blood T cells in healthy people across ages. Notes on the study in general: Relative to aged donors, long-lived donors carried more naive CD4+ cells and displayed higher diversity.

Using a J-beta primer mix together with a sample-barcoded 5' primer, a second PCR was run for roughly 7 to 12 cycles. TCRdb processed the 5' RACE reads anew with MiXCR; each CDR3 protein has one entry. The table records over 700,000 distinct CDR3 sequences, approximately 55% of them present only once. This clonotype was seen only a few times. Its antigen is still unknown. Trimming at V came to 11 bases and at J to 7 bases, leaving 11 bases not matched to a gene. The CDR3 is 14 residues long. CDR1 is LGHNA, CDR2 YNFKEQ, per germline. This receptor was taken from a man older than 75 in good health. The J gene is TRBJ2-7, the V gene TRBV4-2; the match to TRBD2 covers 13 bases. The sample consisted of blood. The CDR3 DNA sequence: TGTGCCGCCCGACTAGCGGGAGGAACTAGGGAGCAGTACTTC. Residues: CAARLAGGTREQYF.